The entry below describes one TCR beta chain. Its antigen remains unidentified. The V gene's germline CDR1 is LNHNV and CDR2 YYDKDF (reference sequence). V was cut by 3 bases and J by 6 bases, with 11 bases left in between. This CDR3 has 13 amino acids. The table came from immunoSEQ multiplex PCR; TCRdb's copy has only in-frame clones and leaves some out. The table records 110,000 or so clones, more than 70% of them present only once. This record belongs to a study of T cell responses to AZD1222 COVID-19 vaccine. Study-wide points: Sampling that yielded the repertoires occurred only after the peak T cell response. White British people made up most donors, females outnumbered males, and clonal diversity was possibly underestimated. The number of AZD1222 recipients seropositive at baseline was only 6 or 7. Targets within unmutated variant regions were reportedly found for nearly half of spike-specific TCRs.

The rearrangement links TRBV15 to TRBJ1-2; unclear D gene. This receptor was obtained from an adult who received the AZD1222 COVID-19 vaccine. Sample: peripheral blood, taken 28 days after the second AZD1222 dose. CDR3: CATSSYSEDGYTF. CDR3 bases: TGTGCCACCAGCAGCTATTCAGAGGATGGCTACACCTTC.